The 20 T cell receptor beta chains below come from one sample, sequenced in a study of cytotoxic CD8 clonotypes in ibrutinib-treated CLL. Data came from immunoSEQ multiplex PCR; TCRdb stores just in-frame clones and leaves some out. The top ten hold roughly 6% of the sample, which has fewer than 400,000 clones, 67% seen once. The sequencing used PBMCs, collected after 36 months of ibrutinib treatment. Receptor source: a human donor with chronic lymphocytic leukemia.

This chain joins TRBV11-2 and TRBJ2-1; 8 bases map to TRBD1. V lost 3 bases to trimming and J lost 8 bases; unmatched junction nucleotides: 0. The CDR3 is made up of 12 amino acids. CDR1 SGHAT and CDR2 FQNNGV come from the germline V gene. The chain's CDR3 is CASSFRGHEQFF. The CDR3 DNA reads as TGTGCCAGCAGCTTCAGGGGGCATGAGCAGTTCTTC.

The chain uses TRBV5-8 and TRBJ2-2; D is ambiguous. The CDR3 is 12 residues long. Germline CDR1 reads SGHTS; CDR2 reads YDEGEE. V lost 4 bases to trimming and J lost 5 bases, with 6 bases between them. The CDR3 sequence: CASSPPTGELFF. The DNA for the CDR3 is TGTGCCAGCAGCCCGCCTACCGGGGAGCTGTTTTTT.

The chain combines TRBV18 with TRBJ2-3, with 9 bases that match TRBD2. Germline-derived CDR1 and CDR2 are KGHSH and LQKENI. This CDR3 has 16 amino acids. Trimming took 2 bases from V and 2 from J; bases not matched to a gene: 5. CDR3 nucleotides: TGTGCCAGCTCACCAAGACTAGCGGAGATCACAGATACGCAGTATTTT. This gives the protein CASSPRLAEITDTQYF.

This chain links TRBV7-2 with TRBJ2-1; 15 positions agree with TRBD2. CDR1 SGHTA and CDR2 FQGNSA come from the germline V gene. J gave up 4 bases and V 5 bases, and 6 bases lay outside the gene matches. The CDR3 is 17 amino acids. The CDR3, as DNA: TGTGCCAGCAGCCAGTACGGACTAGCGGGAGGGTACAATGAGCAGTTCTTC. This sequence encodes CASSQYGLAGGYNEQFF. Using reference TRBV7-2 and TRBJ2-1 for the parts outside the CDR3, the full variable domain is GAGVSQSPSNKVTEKGKDVELRCDPISGHTALYWYRQSLGQGLEFLIYFQGNSAPDKSGLPSDRFSAERTGGSVSTLTIQRTQQEDSAVYLCASSQYGLAGGYNEQFFGPGTRLTVL.

The rearrangement uses TRBV6-1 and TRBJ1-1, with 7 bases identical to TRBD1. Losses at the gene ends were 11 bases for V and 0 bases for J; bases not matched to a gene: 9. CDR3 length: 14 amino acids. Germline CDR1 MNHNS, CDR2 SASEGT. The CDR3 loop reads CAAPGRGLNTEAFF. The CDR3 DNA follows: TGTGCCGCCCCGGGAAGGGGGCTGAACACTGAAGCTTTCTTT.

This clone was found a few times. The gene calls are TRBV6-5 and TRBJ1-2, with D uncertain. Germline CDR1 and CDR2: MNHEY and SVGAGI. V lost 5 bases, J lost 7 bases, and 14 bases lay in between. CDR3 length equals 13 residues. Here the CDR3 DNA reads TGTGCCAGCAGTGGCATCGGGAGTCCTGGCTACACCTTC. Its protein is CASSGIGSPGYTF.

The chain has TRBV19 and TRBJ2-7; 7 bases are shared with TRBD2. V shed 3 bases and J 2 bases; nucleotides not matched to a gene: 7. CDR3 length: 15 amino acids. The V gene's germline CDR1 is LNHDA and CDR2 SQIVND (reference sequence). CDR3: CASSIGAGVPYEQYF. The CDR3 DNA is TGTGCCAGTAGTATCGGGGCGGGAGTCCCCTACGAGCAGTACTTC.

This chain uses TRBV4-1 with TRBJ1-2, with a possible D match to TRBD1 (5 bases). Trimming stripped 2 bases from V and 7 bases from J, with 23 bases between. In germline, CDR1 is MGHRA, CDR2 YSYEKL. The CDR3 contains 17 residues. The CDR3 sequence is CASSQPKKYSAGGGYTF. The DNA of the CDR3 is TGCGCCAGCAGCCAACCTAAAAAATACAGTGCCGGGGGTGGCTACACCTTC.

This clone was counted a few times. The chain recombines TRBV5-1 with TRBJ1-2, with D perhaps matching TRBD1 (5 bases). Per germline, CDR1 SGHRS and CDR2 YFSETQ. V shed 2 bases and J shed 3 bases, with 8 bases lying between them. CDR3 length: 13 residues. CDR3 protein: CASSFSGDYGYTF. The CDR3 DNA follows: TGCGCCAGCAGCTTTTCGGGGGACTATGGCTACACCTTC.

The gene calls are TRBV10-3 and TRBJ2-3, with unresolved D. Germline V gene lookup returns CDR1 ENHRY and CDR2 SYGVKD. V was pared by 4 bases and J by 2 bases, with 4 bases between. The CDR3 runs to 12 residues. The CDR3 bases are TGTGCCATCAGTGGGCACACAGATACGCAGTATTTT. It encodes CAISGHTDTQYF.

The rearrangement links TRBV6-4 to TRBJ1-1, with D unresolved. The CDR3 covers 11 residues. Germline V gives CDR1 MRHNA, CDR2 SNTAGT. The V gene lost 4 bases and the J gene lost 3 bases, with 3 bases spanning the gap. The CDR3 loop is CASSGDTEAFF. The CDR3 DNA sequence: TGTGCCAGCAGTGGGGACACTGAAGCTTTCTTT.

This rearrangement joins TRBV5-5 to TRBJ2-5, with D possibly matching TRBD1 (6 bases). Between the trimmed V and J ends, which lost 4 bases and 2 bases, there was a span of 9 bases. Germline V gives CDR1 SGHKS, CDR2 YYEKEE (reference sequence). CDR3 length equals 13 residues. CDR3 protein: CASSGTLQETQYF. CDR3 sequence (DNA): TGTGCCAGCAGCGGGACATTGCAAGAGACCCAGTACTTC.

In nucleotides, the CDR3 is TGTGCCAGCAGCGATATGTATGGGACGAACACTGAAGCTTTCTTT. The encoded protein is CASSDMYGTNTEAFF. This chain connects TRBV7-9 to TRBJ1-1; D may be TRBD1 (5 bases). CDR1 is SEHNR and CDR2 is FQNEAQ in the germline V gene (reference sequence). V lost 5 bases and J lost 1, with 14 bases in between. The CDR3 is 15 residues long.

This chain uses TRBV29-1 with TRBJ1-5, with 9 bases that match TRBD1. The CDR3 has 17 amino acids. V dropped 0 bases and J dropped 8; count of bases not matched to a gene: 14. The V gene's germline CDR1 is SQVTM and CDR2 ANQGSEA. The DNA of the CDR3 is TGCAGCGTTGAAGATCTTCGAAGGGGACAGGGAGGGGAGCCCCAGCATTTT. This translates into CSVEDLRRGQGGEPQHF.

This sequence joins TRBV15 and TRBJ2-7; either TRBD1 or TRBD2 may fit D (5 bases each). Trimming shortened V by 2 bases and J by 2 bases, and 10 bases separated the two germline ends. The CDR3 spans 14 residues. Germline V gene lookup returns CDR1 LNHNV and CDR2 YYDKDF (reference sequence). The CDR3 coding sequence is TGTGCCACCAGCAGATCCCGGGACGCCTACGAGCAGTACTTC. The encoded protein is CATSRSRDAYEQYF.

This chain connects TRBV2 to TRBJ2-7, with 7 bases fitting TRBD1. Losses at the gene ends were 8 bases for V and 7 bases for J; bases not matched to a gene: 14. CDR1 is SNHLY, CDR2 FYNNEI, per germline. This CDR3 is 14 amino acids long. The CDR3 region has the DNA TGTGCCAGCGTCAGGGACAGCGCTTTTTGGGAGCAGTACTTC. It specifies CASVRDSAFWEQYF.

The chain joins TRBV19 to TRBJ1-4; D not resolved. Germline V gene data show CDR1 as LNHDA and CDR2 as SQIVND (reference sequence). Trimming pared 4 bases from V and 4 bases from J, leaving 13 bases between. The CDR3 extends over 15 amino acids. This CDR3 reads CASSRLGNLNEKLFF. The CDR3 nucleotides read TGTGCCAGTAGTAGGTTGGGGAACCTTAATGAAAAACTGTTTTTT.

The V gene is TRBV14, the J gene TRBJ2-7, with a tentative D call TRBD1 (6 bases). This CDR3 is built from 13 residues. From germline, CDR1 is SGHDN and CDR2 FVKESK. V was shortened by 4 bases and J by 5 bases, with 12 bases between the two germline ends. In nucleotides, the CDR3 is TGTGCCAGCAGCCTTGGGGGCGCCGACGAGCAGTACTTC. This codes for CASSLGGADEQYF.

This sequence joins TRBV7-2 and TRBJ2-1, with unresolved D. The germline gives CDR1 SGHTA, CDR2 FQGNSA. CDR3 length: 14 amino acids. V lost 2 bases and J lost 3, with 8 bases in between. The CDR3 here is CASSLTPGYNEQFF. The CDR3 nucleotides read TGTGCCAGCAGCTTAACGCCCGGCTACAATGAGCAGTTCTTC.

The CDR3 loop is CASSTADARPQHF. Here the CDR3 DNA reads TGTGCCAGTAGTACCGCCGACGCCCGACCCCAGCATTTT. This chain joins TRBV19 and TRBJ1-5, with unresolved D. CDR3 length equals 13 residues. V was cut by 4 bases and J by 10 bases, with 14 bases left in between. Germline CDR1 LNHDA, CDR2 SQIVND (reference sequence).